This T cell receptor (beta chain) was captured in a study of control samples from healthy donors and cancer patients. CDR1 is SGHAT, CDR2 FQNNGV, per germline. The CDR3 is made up of 14 amino acids. V lost 4 bases to trimming and J lost 4 bases, with 13 bases between them. Profiled with immunoSEQ multiplex PCR; TCRdb holds only in-frame clones, not every one. This repertoire shows some 130,000 clones, under 95% found once; its top ten account for roughly 8.6%. The clonotype originates from a man between 18 and 29 years old in good health. Sequencing was performed on blood. The chain combines TRBV11-2 with TRBJ1-1; D is ambiguous. CDR3 DNA: TGTGCCAGCAGCTCTAACCGGGCTACCACTGAAGCTTTCTTT. It translates to CASSSNRATTEAFF.